The clone carrying this TCR beta chain has a handful of counts. Attached unique molecular identifiers marked individual cDNA molecules. TCRdb fed the 5' RACE reads into MiXCR, producing one record per CDR3 protein. The sample lists 45,000 to 55,000 distinct CDR3 sequences; approximately 10% were seen once. These data come from a study of early T cells in non-severe SARS-CoV-2 infection. V was cut by 5 bases and J by 6 bases, with 20 bases left in between. The CDR3 loop spans 16 amino acids. Looked up from germline, CDR1 is SGHDT and CDR2 is YYEEEE. The sequencing input was whole blood. The chain employs TRBV5-6 and TRBJ2-2; D perhaps matches TRBD1 (6 bases). The clonotype comes from an adult who was a healthcare worker with PCR-confirmed SARS-CoV-2 infection or an uninfected control (not recorded which). For the CDR3, the DNA is TGTGCCAGCAGTCTCGGCGCGTACAGGGCCTCCGGGGAGCTGTTTTTT. It yields the protein CASSLGAYRASGELFF.